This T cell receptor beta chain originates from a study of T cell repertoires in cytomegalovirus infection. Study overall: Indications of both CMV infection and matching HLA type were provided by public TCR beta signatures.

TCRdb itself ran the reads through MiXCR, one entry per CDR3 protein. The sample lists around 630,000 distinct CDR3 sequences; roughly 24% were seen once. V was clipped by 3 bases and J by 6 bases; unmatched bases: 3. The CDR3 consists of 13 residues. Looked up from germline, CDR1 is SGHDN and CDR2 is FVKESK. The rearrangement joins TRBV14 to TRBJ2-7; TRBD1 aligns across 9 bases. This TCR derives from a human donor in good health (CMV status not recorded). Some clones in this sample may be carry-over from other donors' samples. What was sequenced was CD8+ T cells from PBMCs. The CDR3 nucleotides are TGTGCCAGCAGCCACACAGGGGGCGCCGAGCAGTACTTC. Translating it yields CASSHTGGAEQYF. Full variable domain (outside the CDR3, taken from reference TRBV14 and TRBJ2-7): EAGVTQFPSHSVIEKGQTVTLRCDPISGHDNLYWYRRVMGKEIKFLLHFVKESKQDESGMPNNRFLAERTGGTYSTLKVQPAELEDSGVYFCASSHTGGAEQYFGPGTRLTVT.